The 22 T cell receptor beta chains below were found in one sample sequenced in a study of blood T cell repertoires in COVID-19. Generated by immunoSEQ multiplex PCR, the TCRdb table keeps only in-frame clones and is missing some. The table includes fewer than 350,000 clones, 80% to 90% detected once. What was sequenced was PBMCs or T cells enriched from blood (not recorded which). The receptor source for this set is a man under 40 who had recovered from COVID-19.

J is TRBJ1-5 and V is TRBV5-6; 9 nucleotides align to TRBD1. The V gene's germline CDR1 is SGHDT and CDR2 YYEEEE. The CDR3 extends over 15 amino acids. Trimming at V came to 3 bases and at J to 3 bases, leaving 4 bases not matched to a gene. CDR3 loop: CASSSGTGNNQPQHF. The CDR3 nucleotides read TGTGCCAGCAGCTCCGGGACAGGGAACAATCAGCCCCAGCATTTT.

The genes are TRBV15 and TRBJ1-1; TRBD1 is a possible D gene (6 bases). This CDR3 spans 15 amino acids. V was shortened by 4 bases and J by 1 base, with 13 bases between the two germline ends. CDR1 is LNHNV, CDR2 YYDKDF, per germline (reference sequence). CDR3 DNA sequence: TGTGCCACCAGCATAGACAGGTTATGGAACACTGAAGCTTTCTTT. As protein: CATSIDRLWNTEAFF.

J is TRBJ1-2 and V is TRBV7-2; perhaps TRBD1 as D (6 bases). The CDR3 length is 15 residues. The germline CDR1 and CDR2 sequences are SGHTA and FQGNSA. Between the trimmed V and J ends, which lost 3 bases and 2 bases, there was a span of 13 bases. This CDR3 reads CASSLAGVPNYGYTF. The DNA for the CDR3 is TGTGCCAGCAGCTTGGCAGGGGTCCCCAACTATGGCTACACCTTC.

This clone came up once. The CDR3 loop reads CASSPTFRAGMSGYTF. CDR3 DNA sequence: TGTGCCAGCAGCCCAACCTTTCGTGCAGGGATGAGTGGCTACACCTTC. This chain links TRBV7-9 with TRBJ1-2; D is perhaps TRBD1 (5 bases). CDR1 SEHNR and CDR2 FQNEAQ come from the germline V gene (reference sequence). This CDR3 contains 16 residues. V lost 5 bases and J 7 bases, leaving 23 bases between the germline ends. The full variable domain, in which reference TRBV7-9 and TRBJ1-2 provide the parts outside the CDR3, is DTGVSQNPRHKITKRGQNVTFRCDPISEHNRLYWYRQTLGQGPEFLTYFQNEAQLEKSRLLSDRFSAERPKGSFSTLEIQRTEQGDSAMYLCASSPTFRAGMSGYTFGSGTRLTVV.

The chain uses TRBV4-2 and TRBJ2-6, with TRBD1 matching over 7 bases. The J segment lost 0 bases and the V segment lost 5 bases, leaving 10 bases of the junction unmatched. The CDR3 totals 18 residues. Germline V gene sequence: CDR1 LGHNA, CDR2 YNFKEQ. CDR3 DNA: TGTGCCAGCAGCGATAATGGAGGACAGGTCTCTGGGGCCAACGTCCTGACTTTC. Residues: CASSDNGGQVSGANVLTF.

The gene calls are TRBV4-1 and TRBJ1-3; no reliable D call. In germline, CDR1 is MGHRA, CDR2 YSYEKL. V gave up 5 bases and J gave up 0 bases, with 11 bases separating them. This CDR3 comprises 15 residues. DNA of the CDR3: TGCGCCAGCAGCTTCGACACCGGCTCTGGAAACACCATATATTTT. Its translation: CASSFDTGSGNTIYF.

The CDR3 nucleotides are TGTGCCACCAACCGGGACAGGGTGGGCAATCAGCCCCAGCATTTT. Its translation: CATNRDRVGNQPQHF. This sequence joins TRBV10-3 and TRBJ1-5; 9 bases are shared with TRBD1. J lost 2 bases, V lost 10 bases, and 9 bases had no gene match. The CDR3 length is 15 residues. Germline lookup yields CDR1 ENHRY and CDR2 SYGVKD.

The sample holds a few counts of this clone. The chain has TRBV11-2 and TRBJ1-1, with D unresolved. This CDR3 has 13 amino acids. Trimming took off 0 bases at V and 6 bases at J, with 8 bases between the two ends. The germline V gene encodes CDR1 SGHAT and CDR2 FQNNGV. DNA of the CDR3: TGTGCCAGCAGCTTAGATCCAAATTCTGAAGCTTTCTTT. It translates to CASSLDPNSEAFF.

This clone was seen a few times. The genes are TRBV2 and TRBJ1-5, with a possible D match to TRBD1 (5 bases). V was trimmed by 4 bases and J by 3 bases, leaving 13 bases between them. The CDR3 is 15 residues long. Germline V gene lookup returns CDR1 SNHLY and CDR2 FYNNEI. DNA of the CDR3: TGTGCCAGCAGTGGATACAGGTGGAACAATCAGCCCCAGCATTTT. Translation gives CASSGYRWNNQPQHF.

The CDR3 DNA reads TGTGCCAGCAGCTGGGACAGTGGAACCTACGAGCAGTACTTC. Amino acid sequence: CASSWDSGTYEQYF. V is TRBV5-4 and J is TRBJ2-7; 7 bases map to TRBD1. The V and J ends lost 3 bases and 2 bases, in that order; junction bases with no gene match: 5. CDR3 length equals 14 residues. Looked up from germline, CDR1 is SGHNT and CDR2 is YYREEE (reference sequence). Based on the CDR3 plus reference TRBV5-4 and TRBJ2-7, the full variable domain is ETGVTQSPTHLIKTRGQQVTLRCSSQSGHNTVSWYQQALGQGPQFIFQYYREEENGRGNFPPRFSGLQFPNYSSELNVNALELDDSALYLCASSWDSGTYEQYFGPGTRLTVT.

This rearrangement joins TRBV20-1 to TRBJ2-7, with D unclear. V lost 3 bases, J lost 0 bases, and 15 bases lay in between. CDR3 length: 15 residues. CDR1 DFQATT and CDR2 SNEGSKA come from the germline V gene (reference sequence). CDR3 sequence (DNA): TGCAGTGCTAGTACCCGATTGGCCACCTCCTACGAGCAGTACTTC. Protein sequence: CSASTRLATSYEQYF.

This clone was counted once. The genes are TRBV6-6 and TRBJ1-2; D remains unclear. CDR1 is MNHNY and CDR2 is SVGAGI in the germline V gene (reference sequence). The CDR3 is made up of 12 amino acids. The germline V and J ends were trimmed by 6 bases and 5 bases, with 10 bases remaining between them. CDR3 coding DNA: TGTGCCAGCAGCCAGGATCGTTATGGCTACACCTTC. Translation: CASSQDRYGYTF.

A few counts support this clone. Additional DNA sequences in this sample encode the identical CDR3. The chain is built from TRBV9 and TRBJ1-1, with D possibly matching TRBD1 (5 bases). The ends were cut back, 3 bases at V and 1 base at J, with 10 bases in the middle. There are 14 residues in the CDR3. Germline V lookup: CDR1 SGDLS, CDR2 YYNGEE. In DNA, the CDR3 is TGTGCCAGCAGCGCGGAAACAGGGAACACTGAAGCTTTCTTT. It is translated as CASSAETGNTEAFF.

The gene calls are TRBV6-4 and TRBJ1-1; D unresolved. This CDR3 is built from 13 residues. Germline lookup yields CDR1 MRHNA and CDR2 SNTAGT. V shed 0 bases and J shed 12 bases, with 14 bases lying between them. CDR3 in DNA: TGTGCCAGCAGTGACTCGAGTGCAGGCGTAACTTTCTTT. It codes for CASSDSSAGVTFF.

This sequence joins TRBV2 and TRBJ1-5, with D hard to call. Per the germline V gene, CDR1 is SNHLY and CDR2 is FYNNEI. The V and J ends lost 3 bases and 3 bases respectively, with 9 bases between them. The CDR3 consists of 14 residues. DNA of the CDR3: TGTGCCAGCAGTGAGTACAGAAACAATCAGCCCCAGCATTTT. Translation gives CASSEYRNNQPQHF.

The rearrangement links TRBV18 to TRBJ1-2; the match to TRBD1 covers 7 bases. V lost 5 bases and J lost 8; bases outside the gene matches: 5. Germline CDR1 and CDR2: KGHSH and LQKENI. The CDR3 has 12 residues. The CDR3 sequence: CASSDTGAGYTF. CDR3 sequence (DNA): TGTGCCAGCTCAGATACAGGGGCGGGCTACACCTTC.

V is TRBV27 and J is TRBJ2-2; 8 bases are shared with TRBD2. Unmatched junction bases numbered 5, after V lost 2 bases and J lost 6 bases. From germline, CDR1 is MNHEY and CDR2 SMNVEV (reference sequence). The CDR3 runs to 15 residues. The DNA of the CDR3 is TGTGCCAGCAGTTTAGCGGGGGGAGGGGCCGGGGAGCTGTTTTTT. This gives the protein CASSLAGGGAGELFF.

The chain uses TRBV24-1 and TRBJ1-2, with D possibly being TRBD1 (5 bases). Trimming shortened V by 6 bases and J by 3 bases, and 13 bases separated the two germline ends. The CDR3 runs to 14 residues. In germline, CDR1 is KGHDR, CDR2 SFDVKD. The CDR3 sequence is CATSLGEDYYGYTF. As DNA, the CDR3 is TGTGCCACCAGTCTGGGGGAGGACTACTATGGCTACACCTTC.

The chain joins TRBV27 to TRBJ1-2; tentatively, D is TRBD1 (5 bases). CDR1 is MNHEY and CDR2 is SMNVEV in the germline V gene (reference sequence). V shed 3 bases and J shed 7 bases, with 12 bases lying between them. The length of the CDR3 is 13 residues. CDR3 sequence (DNA): TGTGCCAGCAGTTTTGCTGGGGCCTCTGGCTACACCTTC. Its translation: CASSFAGASGYTF.

CDR3 nucleotide sequence: TGCAGCGTTGATGGGGGGTGGATCAGTGGGGCTTTCTTT. Its protein product is CSVDGGWISGAFF. The V call is TRBV29-1, the J call TRBJ1-1, with D perhaps TRBD1 (5 bases). V was pared by 3 bases and J by 11 bases, with 19 bases between. This CDR3 spans 13 amino acids. Germline V gene data show CDR1 as SQVTM and CDR2 as ANQGSEA.

A single count supports this clone. The chain combines TRBV15 with TRBJ1-4; 8 bases match TRBD1. The CDR3 consists of 15 residues. Germline V gene sequence: CDR1 LNHNV, CDR2 YYDKDF (reference sequence). V was clipped by 6 bases and J by 7 bases; unmatched bases: 10. The CDR3 nucleotides are TGTGCCACCAGGCCTGACAGGGGCGCGATTGAAAAACTGTTTTTT. Amino acids: CATRPDRGAIEKLFF.

J is TRBJ1-1 and V is TRBV5-1; the D gene is possibly TRBD1 (5 bases). Germline CDR1 and CDR2: SGHRS and YFSETQ. This CDR3 comprises 16 residues. V lost 0 bases to trimming and J lost 0 bases, with 12 bases between them. The CDR3 is CASSLALTAMNTEAFF. CDR3 sequence (DNA): TGCGCCAGCAGCTTGGCCCTGACAGCGATGAACACTGAAGCTTTCTTT.